This section outlines one TCR beta chain sequence together with its context. The data stem from a study of T cell changes during pregnancy in multiple sclerosis. Profiling relied on immunoSEQ multiplex PCR, and the TCRdb table lists in-frame clones only, not all of them. The table has about 93,000 clones, roughly 92% seen once. CDR1 is LNHDA and CDR2 is SQIVND in the germline V gene (reference sequence). This CDR3 is 15 amino acids long. Trimming at V came to 7 bases and at J to 0 bases, leaving 7 bases not matched to a gene. This clonotype was obtained from a female donor with multiple sclerosis, enrolled in a pregnancy study. Sequencing used peripheral blood, obtained after pregnancy. This sequence joins TRBV19 and TRBJ2-7, with 9 bases fitting TRBD1. CDR3 loop: CASTTGTGSSYEQYF. The CDR3 nucleotides are TGTGCCAGTACTACCGGGACAGGGAGCTCCTACGAGCAGTACTTC.